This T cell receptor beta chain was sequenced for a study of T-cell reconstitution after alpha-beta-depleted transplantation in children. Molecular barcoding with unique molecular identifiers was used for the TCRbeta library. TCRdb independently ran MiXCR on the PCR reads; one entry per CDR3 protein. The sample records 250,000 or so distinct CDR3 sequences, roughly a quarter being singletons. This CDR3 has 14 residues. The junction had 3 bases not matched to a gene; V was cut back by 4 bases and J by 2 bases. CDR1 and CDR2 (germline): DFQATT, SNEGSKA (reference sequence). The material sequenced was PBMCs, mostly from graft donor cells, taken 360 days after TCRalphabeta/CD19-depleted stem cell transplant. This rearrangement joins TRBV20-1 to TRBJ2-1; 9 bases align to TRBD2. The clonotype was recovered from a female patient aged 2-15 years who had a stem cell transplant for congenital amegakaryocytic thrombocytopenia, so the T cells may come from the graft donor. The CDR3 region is CSATRTSAYNEQFF. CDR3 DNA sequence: TGCAGTGCTACTCGGACTAGCGCCTACAATGAGCAGTTCTTC.